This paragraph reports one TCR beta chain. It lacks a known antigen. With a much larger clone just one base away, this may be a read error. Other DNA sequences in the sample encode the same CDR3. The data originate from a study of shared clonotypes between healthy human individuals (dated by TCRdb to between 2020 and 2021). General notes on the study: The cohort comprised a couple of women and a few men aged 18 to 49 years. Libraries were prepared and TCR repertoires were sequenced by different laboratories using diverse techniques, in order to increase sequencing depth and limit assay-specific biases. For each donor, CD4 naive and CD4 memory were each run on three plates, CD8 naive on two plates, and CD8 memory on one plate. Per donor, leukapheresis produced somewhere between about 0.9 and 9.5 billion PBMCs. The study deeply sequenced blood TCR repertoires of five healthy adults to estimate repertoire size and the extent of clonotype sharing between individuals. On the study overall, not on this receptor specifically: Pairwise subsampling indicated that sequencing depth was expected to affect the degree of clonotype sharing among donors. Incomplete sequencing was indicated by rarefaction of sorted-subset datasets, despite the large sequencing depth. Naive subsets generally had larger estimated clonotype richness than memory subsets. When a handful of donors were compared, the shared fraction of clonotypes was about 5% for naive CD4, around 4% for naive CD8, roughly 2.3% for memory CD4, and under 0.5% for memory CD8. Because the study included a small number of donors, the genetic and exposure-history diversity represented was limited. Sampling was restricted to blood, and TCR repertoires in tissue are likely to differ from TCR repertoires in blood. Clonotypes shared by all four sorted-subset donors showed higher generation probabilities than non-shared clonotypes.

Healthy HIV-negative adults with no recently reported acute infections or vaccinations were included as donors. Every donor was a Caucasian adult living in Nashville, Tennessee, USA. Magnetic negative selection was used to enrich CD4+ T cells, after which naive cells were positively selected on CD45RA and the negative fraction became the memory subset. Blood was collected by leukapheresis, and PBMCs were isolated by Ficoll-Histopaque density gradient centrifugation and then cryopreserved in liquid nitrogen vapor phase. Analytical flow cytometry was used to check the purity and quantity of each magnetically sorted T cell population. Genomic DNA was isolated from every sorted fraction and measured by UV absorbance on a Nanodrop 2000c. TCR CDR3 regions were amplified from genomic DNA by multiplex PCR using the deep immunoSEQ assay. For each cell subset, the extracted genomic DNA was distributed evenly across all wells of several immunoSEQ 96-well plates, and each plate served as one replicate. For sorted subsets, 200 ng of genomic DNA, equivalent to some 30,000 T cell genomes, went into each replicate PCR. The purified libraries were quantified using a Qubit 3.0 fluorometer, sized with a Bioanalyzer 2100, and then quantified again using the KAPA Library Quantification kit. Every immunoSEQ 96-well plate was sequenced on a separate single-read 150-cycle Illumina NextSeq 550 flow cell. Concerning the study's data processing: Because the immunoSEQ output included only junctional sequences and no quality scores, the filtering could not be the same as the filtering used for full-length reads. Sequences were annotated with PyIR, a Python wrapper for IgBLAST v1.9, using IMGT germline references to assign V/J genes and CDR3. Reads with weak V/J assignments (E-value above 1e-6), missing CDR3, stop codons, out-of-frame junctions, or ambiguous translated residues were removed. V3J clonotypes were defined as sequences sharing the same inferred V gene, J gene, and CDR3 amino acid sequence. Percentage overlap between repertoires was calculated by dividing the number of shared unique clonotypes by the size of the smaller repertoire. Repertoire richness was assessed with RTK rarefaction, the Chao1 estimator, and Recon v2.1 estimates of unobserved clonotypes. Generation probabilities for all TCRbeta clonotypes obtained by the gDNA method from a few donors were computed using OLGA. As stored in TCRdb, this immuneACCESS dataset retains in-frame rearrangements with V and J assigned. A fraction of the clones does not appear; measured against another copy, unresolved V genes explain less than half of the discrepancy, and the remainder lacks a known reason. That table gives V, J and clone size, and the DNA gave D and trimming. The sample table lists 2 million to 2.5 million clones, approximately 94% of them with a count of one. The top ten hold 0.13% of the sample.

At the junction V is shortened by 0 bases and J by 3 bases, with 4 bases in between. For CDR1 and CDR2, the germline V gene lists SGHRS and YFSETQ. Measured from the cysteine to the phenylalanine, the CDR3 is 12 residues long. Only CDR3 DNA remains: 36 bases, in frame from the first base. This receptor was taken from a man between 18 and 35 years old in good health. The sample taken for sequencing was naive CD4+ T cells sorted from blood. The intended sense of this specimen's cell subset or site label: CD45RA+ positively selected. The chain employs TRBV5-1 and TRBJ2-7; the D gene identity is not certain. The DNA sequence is TGCGCCAGCAGCTTGGTGGGCTACGAGCAGTACTTC. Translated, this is CASSLVGYEQYF.